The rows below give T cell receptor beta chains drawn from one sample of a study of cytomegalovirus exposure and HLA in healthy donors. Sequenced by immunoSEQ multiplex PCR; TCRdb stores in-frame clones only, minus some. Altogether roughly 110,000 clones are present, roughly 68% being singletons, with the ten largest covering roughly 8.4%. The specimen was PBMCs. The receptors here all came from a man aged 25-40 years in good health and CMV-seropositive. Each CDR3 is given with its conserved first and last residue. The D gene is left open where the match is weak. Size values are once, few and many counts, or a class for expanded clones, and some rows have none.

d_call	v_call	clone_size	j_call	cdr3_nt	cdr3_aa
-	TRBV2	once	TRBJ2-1	TGTGCCAGCCAGGGACTCTCCTACAATGAGCAGTTCTTC	CASQGLSYNEQFF
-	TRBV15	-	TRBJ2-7	TGTGCCACCAGCAGAGATTCTCACAGTGCCTACGAGCAGTACTTC	CATSRDSHSAYEQYF
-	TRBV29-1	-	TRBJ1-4	TGCAGCGTTGCCCAGGGGCCAACTAATGAAAAACTGTTTTTT	CSVAQGPTNEKLFF
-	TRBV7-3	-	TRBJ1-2	TGTGCCAGCAGCTTAGCTGGGCAGCAAGGCTACACCTTC	CASSLAGQQGYTF
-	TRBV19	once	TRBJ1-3	TGTGCCAGTAGTACAACAGGGAGCTCTGGAAACACCATATATTTT	CASSTTGSSGNTIYF
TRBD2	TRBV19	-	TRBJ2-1	TGTGCCAGTAGTAGCGGGGAGGGCTCCTACAATGAGCAGTTCTTC	CASSSGEGSYNEQFF
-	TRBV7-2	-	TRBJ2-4	TGTGCCAGCAGCCCGAACTCTGTAGCCAAAAACATTCAGTACTTC	CASSPNSVAKNIQYF
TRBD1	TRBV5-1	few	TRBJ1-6	TGCGCCAGCAGCTTGACGACAGGGCAGGGAGTCAATTCACCCCTCCACTTT	CASSLTTGQGVNSPLHF
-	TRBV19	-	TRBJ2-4	TGTGCCAGTACCCTAACGGCTATCGTGACACAATCGACAGCGATAAAAAACATTCAGTACTTC	CASTLTAIVTQSTAIKNIQYF
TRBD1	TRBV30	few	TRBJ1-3	TGTGCCTGCCCCGACAGGGGTCCTGGAAACACCATATATTTT	CACPDRGPGNTIYF